The source of this TCR beta chain is a study of T cell responses to AZD1222 COVID-19 vaccine. Data came from immunoSEQ multiplex PCR; TCRdb stores just in-frame clones and leaves some out. This table has about 120,000 clones, 88% appearing once. Recipients boosted at about 4 weeks or about 12 weeks are pooled. Germline V gene sequence: CDR1 SGHNT, CDR2 YYREEE (reference sequence). V shed 4 bases, J shed 2 bases, and the junction held 6 bases outside the gene matches. This CDR3 is 14 amino acids long. This sequence joins TRBV5-4 and TRBJ2-7; TRBD1 aligns across 7 bases. Sequenced here: peripheral blood, sampled 28 days after the second AZD1222 dose. This TCR derives from an adult who received the AZD1222 COVID-19 vaccine. The CDR3 reads CASSGPDRPYEQYF. For the CDR3, the DNA is TGTGCCAGCAGCGGCCCGGACAGGCCCTACGAGCAGTACTTC. The full variable domain, rest sourced from reference TRBV5-4 and TRBJ2-7, is ETGVTQSPTHLIKTRGQQVTLRCSSQSGHNTVSWYQQALGQGPQFIFQYYREEENGRGNFPPRFSGLQFPNYSSELNVNALELDDSALYLCASSGPDRPYEQYFGPGTRLTVT.